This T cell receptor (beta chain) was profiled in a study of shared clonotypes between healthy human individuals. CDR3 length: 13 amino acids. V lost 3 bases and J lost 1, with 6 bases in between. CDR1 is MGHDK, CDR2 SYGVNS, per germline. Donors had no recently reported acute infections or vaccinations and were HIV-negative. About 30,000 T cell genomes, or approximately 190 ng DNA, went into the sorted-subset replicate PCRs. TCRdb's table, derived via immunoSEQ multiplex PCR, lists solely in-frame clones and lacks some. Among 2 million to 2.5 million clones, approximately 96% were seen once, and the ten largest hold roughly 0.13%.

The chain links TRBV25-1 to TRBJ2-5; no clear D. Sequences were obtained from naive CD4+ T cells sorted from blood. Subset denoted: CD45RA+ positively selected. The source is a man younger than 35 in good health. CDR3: CASSEGFQETQYF. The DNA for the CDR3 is TGTGCCAGCAGTGAGGGTTTCCAAGAGACCCAGTACTTC.